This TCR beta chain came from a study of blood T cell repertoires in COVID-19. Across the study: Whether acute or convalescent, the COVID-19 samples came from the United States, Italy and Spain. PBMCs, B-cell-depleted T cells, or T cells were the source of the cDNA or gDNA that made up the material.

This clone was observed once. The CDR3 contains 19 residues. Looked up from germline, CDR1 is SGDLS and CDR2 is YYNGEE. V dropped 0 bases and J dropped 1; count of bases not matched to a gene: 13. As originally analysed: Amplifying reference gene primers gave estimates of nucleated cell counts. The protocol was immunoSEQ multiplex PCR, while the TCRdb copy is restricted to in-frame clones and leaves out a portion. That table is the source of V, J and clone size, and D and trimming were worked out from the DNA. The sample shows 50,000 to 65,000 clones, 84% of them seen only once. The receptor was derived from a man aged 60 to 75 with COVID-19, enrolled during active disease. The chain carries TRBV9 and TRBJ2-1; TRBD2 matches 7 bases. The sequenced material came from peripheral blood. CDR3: CASSVASLSGTGSYNEQFF. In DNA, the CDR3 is TGTGCCAGCAGCGTAGCTAGTTTAAGCGGGACGGGGTCCTACAATGAGCAGTTCTTC.